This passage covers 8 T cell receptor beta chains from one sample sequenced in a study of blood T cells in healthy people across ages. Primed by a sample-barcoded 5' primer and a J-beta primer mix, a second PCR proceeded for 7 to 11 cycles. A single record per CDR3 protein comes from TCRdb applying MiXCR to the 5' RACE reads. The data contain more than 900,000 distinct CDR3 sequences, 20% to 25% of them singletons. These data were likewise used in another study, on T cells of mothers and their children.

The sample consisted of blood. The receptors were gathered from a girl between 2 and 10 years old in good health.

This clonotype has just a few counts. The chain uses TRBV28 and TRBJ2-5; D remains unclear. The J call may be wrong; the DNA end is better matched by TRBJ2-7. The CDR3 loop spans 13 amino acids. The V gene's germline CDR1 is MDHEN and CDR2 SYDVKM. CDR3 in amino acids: CASRGRVYYEQYF. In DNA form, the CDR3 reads TGTGCCAGCAGGGGTAGGGTCTACTACGAGCAGTACTTC.

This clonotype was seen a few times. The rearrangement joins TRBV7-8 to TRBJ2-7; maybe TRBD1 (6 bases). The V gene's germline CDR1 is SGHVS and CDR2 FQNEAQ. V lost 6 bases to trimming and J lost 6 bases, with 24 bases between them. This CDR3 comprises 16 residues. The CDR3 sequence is CASRAPTTGTPGEQYF. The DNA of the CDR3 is TGTGCCAGCAGAGCGCCTACAACAGGGACCCCCGGCGAGCAGTACTTC.

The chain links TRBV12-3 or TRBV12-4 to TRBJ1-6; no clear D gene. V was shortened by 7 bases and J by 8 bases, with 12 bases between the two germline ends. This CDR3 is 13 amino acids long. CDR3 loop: CASKVQLDSPLHF. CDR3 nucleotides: TGTGCCAGCAAGGTCCAGTTAGATTCACCCCTCCACTTT.

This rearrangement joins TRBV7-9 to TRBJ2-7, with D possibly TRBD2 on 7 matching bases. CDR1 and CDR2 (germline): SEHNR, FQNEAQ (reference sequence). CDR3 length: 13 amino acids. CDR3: CATEAGGPFEQYF. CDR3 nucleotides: TGTGCGACCGAAGCCGGGGGGCCTTTCGAGCAGTACTTC.

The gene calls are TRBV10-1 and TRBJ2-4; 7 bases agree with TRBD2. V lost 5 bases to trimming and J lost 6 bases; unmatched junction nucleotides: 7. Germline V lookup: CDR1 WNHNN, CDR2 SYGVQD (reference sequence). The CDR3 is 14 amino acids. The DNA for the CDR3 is TGCGCCAGCAGTCTTCGGGAGGCCCCAAACATTCAGTACTTC. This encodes CASSLREAPNIQYF.

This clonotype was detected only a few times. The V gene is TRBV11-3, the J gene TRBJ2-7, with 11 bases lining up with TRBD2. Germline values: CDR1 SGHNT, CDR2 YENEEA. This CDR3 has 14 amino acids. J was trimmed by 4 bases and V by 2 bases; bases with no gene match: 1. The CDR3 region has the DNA TGTGCCAGCAGCTTAAGGACTAGCGGGTACGAGCAGTACTTC. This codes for CASSLRTSGYEQYF.

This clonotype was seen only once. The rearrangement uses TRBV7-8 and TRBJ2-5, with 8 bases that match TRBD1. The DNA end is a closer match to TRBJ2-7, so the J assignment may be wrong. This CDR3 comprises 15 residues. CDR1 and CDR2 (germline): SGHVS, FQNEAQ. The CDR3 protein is CASSLFRDRINEQYF. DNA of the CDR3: TGTGCCAGCAGCTTATTTCGGGACAGGATCAACGAGCAGTACTTC.

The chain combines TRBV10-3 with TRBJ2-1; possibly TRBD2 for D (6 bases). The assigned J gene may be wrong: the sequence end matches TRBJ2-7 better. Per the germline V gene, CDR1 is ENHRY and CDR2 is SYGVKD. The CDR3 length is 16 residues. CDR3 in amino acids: CATTGGATDGVYEQYF. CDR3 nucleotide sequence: TGTGCCACGACTGGCGGGGCCACCGATGGAGTCTACGAGCAGTACTTC.